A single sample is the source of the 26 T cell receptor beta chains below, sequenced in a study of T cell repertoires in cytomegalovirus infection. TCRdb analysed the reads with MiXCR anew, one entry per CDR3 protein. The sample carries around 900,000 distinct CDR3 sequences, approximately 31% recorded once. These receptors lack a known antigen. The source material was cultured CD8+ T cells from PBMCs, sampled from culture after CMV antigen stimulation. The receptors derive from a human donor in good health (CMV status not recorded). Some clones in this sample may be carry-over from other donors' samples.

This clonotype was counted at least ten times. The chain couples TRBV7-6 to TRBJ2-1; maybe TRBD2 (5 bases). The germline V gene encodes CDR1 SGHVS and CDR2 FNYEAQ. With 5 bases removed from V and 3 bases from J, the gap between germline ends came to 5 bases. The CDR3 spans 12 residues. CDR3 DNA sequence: TGTGCCAGCAGCGGAGGCTACAATGAGCAGTTCTTC. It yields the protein CASSGGYNEQFF.

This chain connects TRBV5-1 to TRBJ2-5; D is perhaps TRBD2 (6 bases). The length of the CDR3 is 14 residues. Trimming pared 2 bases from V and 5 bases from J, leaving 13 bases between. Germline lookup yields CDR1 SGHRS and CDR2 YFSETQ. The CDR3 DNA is TGCGCCAGCAGCTTTTACGGGGAGGTGGAGACCCAGTACTTC. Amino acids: CASSFYGEVETQYF.

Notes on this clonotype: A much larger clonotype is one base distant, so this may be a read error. CDR3 DNA: TGTGTTAGTGGGGATTACGAGCAGTACTTC. This encodes CVSGDYEQYF. The rearrangement uses TRBV12-5 and TRBJ2-7, with D hard to call. CDR3 size: 10 residues. Germline lookup yields CDR1 LGHNT and CDR2 FRNRAP.

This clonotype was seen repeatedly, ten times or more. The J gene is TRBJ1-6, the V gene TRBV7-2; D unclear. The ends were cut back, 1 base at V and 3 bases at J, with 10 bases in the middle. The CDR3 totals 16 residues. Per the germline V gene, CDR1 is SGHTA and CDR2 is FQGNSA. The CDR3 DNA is TGTGCCAGCAGCTTAGACGGACCACTCTATAATTCACCCCTCCACTTT. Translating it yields CASSLDGPLYNSPLHF.

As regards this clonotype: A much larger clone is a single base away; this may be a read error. CDR3 sequence (DNA): TGTGCCAGCAGCTTAGTGGGGGGACTGACCTCCTACAATGAGCAGTTCTTC. This codes for CASSLVGGLTSYNEQFF. This chain uses TRBV7-8 with TRBJ2-1, with a tentative D call TRBD2 (6 bases). CDR1 and CDR2 from the germline V gene are SGHVS and FQNEAQ. CDR3 size: 17 residues. Trimming removed 1 base from V and 0 bases from J, with 13 bases in between.

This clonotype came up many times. CDR3 in DNA: TGTGCCAGCAGCAAAGAGCGGATCATCACAGATACGCAGTATTTT. Its protein product is CASSKERIITDTQYF. The rearrangement uses TRBV7-9 and TRBJ2-3; D might be TRBD2 (5 bases). This CDR3 has 15 residues. V gave up 5 bases and J gave up 2 bases, with 14 bases separating them. Germline-derived CDR1 and CDR2 are SEHNR and FQNEAQ (reference sequence).

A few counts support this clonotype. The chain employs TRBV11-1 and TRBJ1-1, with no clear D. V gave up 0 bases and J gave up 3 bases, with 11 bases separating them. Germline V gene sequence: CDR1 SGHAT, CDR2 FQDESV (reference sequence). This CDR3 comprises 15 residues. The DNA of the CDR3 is TGTGCCAGCAGCTTAGCCGACTTATCGGACACTGAAGCTTTCTTT. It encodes CASSLADLSDTEAFF.

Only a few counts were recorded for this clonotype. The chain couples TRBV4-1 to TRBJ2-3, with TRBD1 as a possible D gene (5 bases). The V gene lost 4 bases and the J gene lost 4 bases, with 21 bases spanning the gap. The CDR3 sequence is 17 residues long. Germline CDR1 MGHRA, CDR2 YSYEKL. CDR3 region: CASSPPPAGSGADTQYF. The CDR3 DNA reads TGCGCCAGCAGCCCCCCGCCCGCAGGGTCTGGCGCAGATACGCAGTATTTT.

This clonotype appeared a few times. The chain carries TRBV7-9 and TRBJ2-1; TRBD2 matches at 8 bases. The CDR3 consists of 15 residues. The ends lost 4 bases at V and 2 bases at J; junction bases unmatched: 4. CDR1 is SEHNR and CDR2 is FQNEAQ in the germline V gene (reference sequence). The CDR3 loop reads CASSYTSGPYNEQFF. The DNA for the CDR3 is TGTGCCAGCAGCTACACTAGCGGACCCTACAATGAGCAGTTCTTC.

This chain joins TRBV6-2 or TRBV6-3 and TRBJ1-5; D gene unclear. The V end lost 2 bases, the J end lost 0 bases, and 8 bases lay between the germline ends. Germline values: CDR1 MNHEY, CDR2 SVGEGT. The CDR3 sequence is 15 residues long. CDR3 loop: CASSYPDDSNQPQHF. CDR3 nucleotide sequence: TGTGCCAGCAGTTACCCGGACGATAGCAATCAGCCCCAGCATTTT.

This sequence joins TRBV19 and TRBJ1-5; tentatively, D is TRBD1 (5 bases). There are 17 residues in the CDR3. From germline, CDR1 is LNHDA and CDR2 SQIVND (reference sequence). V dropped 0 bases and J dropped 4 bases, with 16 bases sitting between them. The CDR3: CASSIDGWGEPNQPQHF. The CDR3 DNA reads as TGTGCCAGTAGTATAGATGGGTGGGGCGAGCCGAATCAGCCCCAGCATTTT.

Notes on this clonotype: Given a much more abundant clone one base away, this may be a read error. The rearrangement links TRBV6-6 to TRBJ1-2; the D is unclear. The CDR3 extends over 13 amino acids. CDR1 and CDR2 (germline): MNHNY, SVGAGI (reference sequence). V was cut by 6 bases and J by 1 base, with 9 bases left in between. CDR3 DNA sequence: TGTGCCAGCAGCTTCGAGAATAACTATGGCTACACCTTC. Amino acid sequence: CASSFENNYGYTF.

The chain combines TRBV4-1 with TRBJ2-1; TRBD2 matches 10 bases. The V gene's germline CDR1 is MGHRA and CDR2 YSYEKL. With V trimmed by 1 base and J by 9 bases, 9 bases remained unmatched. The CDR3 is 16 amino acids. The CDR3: CASSQAQRGGTVEQFF. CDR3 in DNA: TGCGCCAGCAGCCAAGCCCAGCGGGGGGGAACGGTTGAGCAGTTCTTC.

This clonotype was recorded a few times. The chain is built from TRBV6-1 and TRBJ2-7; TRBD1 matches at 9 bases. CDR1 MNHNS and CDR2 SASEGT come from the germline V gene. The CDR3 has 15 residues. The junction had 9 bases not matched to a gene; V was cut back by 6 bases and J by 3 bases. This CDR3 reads CASRLTGGLFYEQYF. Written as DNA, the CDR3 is TGTGCCAGCAGGTTAACAGGGGGCTTATTCTACGAGCAGTACTTC.

The CDR3 DNA reads as TGTGCCAGCAGTTTGTACAGATCCTACGAGCAGTACTTC. Amino acids: CASSLYRSYEQYF. The V and J genes are TRBV12-3 or TRBV12-4 and TRBJ2-7; D call uncertain. This CDR3 is 13 amino acids long. V was pared by 3 bases and J by 1 base, with 7 bases between.

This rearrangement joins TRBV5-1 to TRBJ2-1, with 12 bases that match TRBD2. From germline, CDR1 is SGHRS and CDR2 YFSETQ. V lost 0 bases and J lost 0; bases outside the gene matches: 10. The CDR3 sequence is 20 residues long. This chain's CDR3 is CASSLAGLAGGLSSYNEQFF. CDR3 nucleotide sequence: TGCGCCAGCAGCTTGGCGGGGCTAGCGGGGGGGCTGAGCTCCTACAATGAGCAGTTCTTC. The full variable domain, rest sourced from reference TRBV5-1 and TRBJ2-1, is KAGVTQTPRYLIKTRGQQVTLSCSPISGHRSVSWYQQTPGQGLQFLFEYFSETQRNKGNFPGRFSGRQFSNSRSEMNVSTLELGDSALYLCASSLAGLAGGLSSYNEQFFGPGTRLTVL.

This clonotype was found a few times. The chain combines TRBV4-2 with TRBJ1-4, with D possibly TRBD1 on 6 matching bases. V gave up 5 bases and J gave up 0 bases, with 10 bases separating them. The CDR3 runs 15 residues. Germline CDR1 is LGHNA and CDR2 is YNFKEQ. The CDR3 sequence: CASSYGQSTNEKLFF. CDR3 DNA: TGTGCCAGCAGCTACGGACAGTCAACTAATGAAAAACTGTTTTTT.

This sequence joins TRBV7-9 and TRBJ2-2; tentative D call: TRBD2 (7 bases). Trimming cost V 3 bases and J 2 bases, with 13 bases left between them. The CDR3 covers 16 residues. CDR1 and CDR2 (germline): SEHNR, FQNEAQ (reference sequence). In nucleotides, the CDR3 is TGTGCCAGCAGCTTCCGGGGGGCATTTAACACCGGGGAGCTGTTTTTT. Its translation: CASSFRGAFNTGELFF.

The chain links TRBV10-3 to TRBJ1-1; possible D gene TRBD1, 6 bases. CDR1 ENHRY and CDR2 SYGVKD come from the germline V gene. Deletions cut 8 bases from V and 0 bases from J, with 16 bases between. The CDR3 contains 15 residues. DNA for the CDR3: TGTGCCATCGGGGAGGGGGGCTTGATGAACACTGAAGCTTTCTTT. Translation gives CAIGEGGLMNTEAFF.

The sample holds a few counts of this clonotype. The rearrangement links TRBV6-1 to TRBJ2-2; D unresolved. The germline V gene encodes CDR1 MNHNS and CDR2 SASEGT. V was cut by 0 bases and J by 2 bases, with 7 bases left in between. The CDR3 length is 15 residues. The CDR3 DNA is TGTGCCAGCAGTGAAGCCACGGACAACACCGGGGAGCTGTTTTTT. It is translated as CASSEATDNTGELFF.

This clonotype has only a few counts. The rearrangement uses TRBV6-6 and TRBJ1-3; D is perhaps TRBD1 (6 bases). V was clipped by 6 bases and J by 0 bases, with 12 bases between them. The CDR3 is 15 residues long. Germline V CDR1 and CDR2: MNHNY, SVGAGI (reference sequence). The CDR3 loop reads CASRPLDSSGNTIYF. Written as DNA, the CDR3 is TGTGCCAGCAGACCCTTGGACAGCTCTGGAAACACCATATATTTT.

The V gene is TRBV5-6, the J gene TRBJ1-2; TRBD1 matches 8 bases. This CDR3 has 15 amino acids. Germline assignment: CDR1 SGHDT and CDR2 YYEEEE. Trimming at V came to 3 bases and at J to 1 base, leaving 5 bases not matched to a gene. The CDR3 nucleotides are TGTGCCAGCAGCTGGGGACAGGAGAATAACTATGGCTACACCTTC. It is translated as CASSWGQENNYGYTF.

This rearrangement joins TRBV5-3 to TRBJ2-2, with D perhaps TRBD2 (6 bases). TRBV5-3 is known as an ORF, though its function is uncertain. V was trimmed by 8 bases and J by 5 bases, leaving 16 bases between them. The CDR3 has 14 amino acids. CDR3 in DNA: TGTGCCAGCAGCCCCCGGCGGGGTACCGGGGAGCTGTTTTTT. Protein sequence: CASSPRRGTGELFF.

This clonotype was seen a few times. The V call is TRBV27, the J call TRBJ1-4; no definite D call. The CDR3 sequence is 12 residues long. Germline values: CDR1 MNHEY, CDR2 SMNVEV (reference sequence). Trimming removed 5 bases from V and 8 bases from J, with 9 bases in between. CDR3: CASSGDGEKLFF. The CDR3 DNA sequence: TGTGCCAGCAGTGGCGACGGGGAAAAACTGTTTTTT. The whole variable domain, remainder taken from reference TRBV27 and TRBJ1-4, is EAQVTQNPRYLITVTGKKLTVTCSQNMNHEYMSWYRQDPGLGLRQIYYSMNVEVTDKGDVPEGYKVSRKEKRNFPLILESPSPNQTSLYFCASSGDGEKLFFGSGTQLSVL.

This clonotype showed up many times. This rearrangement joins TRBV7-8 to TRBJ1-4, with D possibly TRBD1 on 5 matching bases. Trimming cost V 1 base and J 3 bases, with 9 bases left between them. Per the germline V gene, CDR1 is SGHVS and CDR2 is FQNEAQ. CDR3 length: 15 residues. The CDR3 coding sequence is TGTGCCAGCAGCTTAGGGGGGAAAGCTAATGAAAAACTGTTTTTT. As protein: CASSLGGKANEKLFF.

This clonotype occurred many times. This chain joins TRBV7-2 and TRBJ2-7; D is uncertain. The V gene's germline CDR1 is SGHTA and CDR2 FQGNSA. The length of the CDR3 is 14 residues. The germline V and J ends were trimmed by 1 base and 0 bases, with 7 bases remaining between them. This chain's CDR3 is CASSLGPLSYEQYV. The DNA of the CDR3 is TGTGCCAGCAGCTTAGGACCCCTCTCCTACGAGCAGTACGTC.